The entry below describes one TCR beta chain. Its antigen is unknown. The data are from a study of T cell responses to AZD1222 COVID-19 vaccine. Study-level results: Donors skewed white British and female; clonal diversity was possibly underestimated. At baseline, seropositivity was found in only a handful of AZD1222 recipients.

Germline V gene data show CDR1 as SGHTA and CDR2 as FQGNSA. This CDR3 comprises 15 residues. V shed 1 base and J shed 9 bases, with 13 bases lying between them. Profiled with immunoSEQ multiplex PCR; TCRdb holds only in-frame clones, not every one. The sample shows over 95,000 clones, 65% to 85% of them seen only once. This TCR came from an adult who received the AZD1222 COVID-19 vaccine. The specimen comprised peripheral blood, sampled 28 days after the second AZD1222 dose. The genes are TRBV7-2 and TRBJ1-6; D is uncertain. The CDR3 loop reads CASSLEPGSSSPLHF. The CDR3 DNA follows: TGTGCCAGCAGCTTAGAGCCGGGGAGTAGTTCACCCCTCCACTTT.